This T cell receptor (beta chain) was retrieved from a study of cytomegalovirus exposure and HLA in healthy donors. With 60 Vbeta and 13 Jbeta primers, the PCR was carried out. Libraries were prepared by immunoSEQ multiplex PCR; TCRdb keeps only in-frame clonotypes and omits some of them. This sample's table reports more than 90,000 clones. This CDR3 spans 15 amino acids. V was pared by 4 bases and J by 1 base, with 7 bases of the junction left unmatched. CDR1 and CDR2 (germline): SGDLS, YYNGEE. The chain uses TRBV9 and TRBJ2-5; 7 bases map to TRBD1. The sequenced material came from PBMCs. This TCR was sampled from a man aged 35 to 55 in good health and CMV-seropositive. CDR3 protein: CASSPQTGPQETQYF. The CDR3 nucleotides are TGTGCCAGCAGCCCACAGACAGGGCCCCAAGAGACCCAGTACTTC.